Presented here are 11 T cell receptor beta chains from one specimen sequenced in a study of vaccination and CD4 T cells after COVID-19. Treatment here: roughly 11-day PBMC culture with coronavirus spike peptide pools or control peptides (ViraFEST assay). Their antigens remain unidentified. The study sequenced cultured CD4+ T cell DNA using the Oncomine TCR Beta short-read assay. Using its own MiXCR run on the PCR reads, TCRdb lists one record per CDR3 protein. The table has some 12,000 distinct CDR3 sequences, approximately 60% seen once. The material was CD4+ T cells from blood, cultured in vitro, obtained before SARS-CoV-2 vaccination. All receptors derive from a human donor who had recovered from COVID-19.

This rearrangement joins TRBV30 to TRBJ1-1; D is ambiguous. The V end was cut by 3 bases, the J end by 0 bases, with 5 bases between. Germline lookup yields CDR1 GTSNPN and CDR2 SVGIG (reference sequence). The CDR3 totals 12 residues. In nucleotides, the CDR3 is TGTGCCTGGAGCCTTATGAACACTGAAGCTTTCTTT. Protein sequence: CAWSLMNTEAFF.

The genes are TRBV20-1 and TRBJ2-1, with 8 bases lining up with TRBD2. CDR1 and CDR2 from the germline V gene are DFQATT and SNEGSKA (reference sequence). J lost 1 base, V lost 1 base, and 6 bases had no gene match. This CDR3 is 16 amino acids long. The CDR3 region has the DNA TGCAGTGCTAGAGGGACGGGGGGGAAGTCCTACAATGAGCAGTTCTTC. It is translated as CSARGTGGKSYNEQFF.

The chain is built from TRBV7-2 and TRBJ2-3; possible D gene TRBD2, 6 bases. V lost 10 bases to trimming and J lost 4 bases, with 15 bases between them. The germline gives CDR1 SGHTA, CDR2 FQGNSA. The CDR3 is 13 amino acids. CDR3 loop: CATQLGGADTQYF. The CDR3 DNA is TGTGCCACCCAGCTGGGGGGAGCAGATACGCAGTATTTT.

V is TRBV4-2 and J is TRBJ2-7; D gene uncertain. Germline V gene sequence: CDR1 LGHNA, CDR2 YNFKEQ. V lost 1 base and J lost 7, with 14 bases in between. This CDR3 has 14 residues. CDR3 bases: TGTGCCAGCAGCCAAGGTAGCCACGAAGGGGAGCAGTACTTC. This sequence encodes CASSQGSHEGEQYF.

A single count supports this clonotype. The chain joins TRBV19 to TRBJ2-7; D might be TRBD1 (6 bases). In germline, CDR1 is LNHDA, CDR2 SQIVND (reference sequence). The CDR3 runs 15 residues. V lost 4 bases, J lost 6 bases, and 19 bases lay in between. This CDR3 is CASSTTGTPKVEQYF. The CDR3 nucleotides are TGTGCCAGTAGTACGACCGGGACACCTAAGGTCGAGCAGTACTTC.

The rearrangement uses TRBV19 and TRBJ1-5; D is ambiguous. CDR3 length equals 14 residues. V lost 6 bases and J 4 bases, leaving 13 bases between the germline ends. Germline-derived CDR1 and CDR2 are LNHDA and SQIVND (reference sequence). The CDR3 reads CASSRAILNQPQHF. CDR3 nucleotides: TGTGCCAGTAGCCGGGCCATACTAAATCAGCCCCAGCATTTT.

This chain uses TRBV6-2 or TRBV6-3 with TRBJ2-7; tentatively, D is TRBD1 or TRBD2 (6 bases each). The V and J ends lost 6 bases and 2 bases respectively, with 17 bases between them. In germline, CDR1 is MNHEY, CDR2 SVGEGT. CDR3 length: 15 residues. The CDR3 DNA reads TGTGCCAGCAGGGGGGGCAGGGGACGGACCTACGAGCAGTACTTC. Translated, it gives CASRGGRGRTYEQYF.

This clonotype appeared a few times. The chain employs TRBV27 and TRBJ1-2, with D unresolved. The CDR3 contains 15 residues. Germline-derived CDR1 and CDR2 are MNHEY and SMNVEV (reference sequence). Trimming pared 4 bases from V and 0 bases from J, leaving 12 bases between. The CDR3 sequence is CASSSTARANYGYTF. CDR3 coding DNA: TGTGCCAGCAGTTCAACAGCACGTGCTAACTATGGCTACACCTTC.

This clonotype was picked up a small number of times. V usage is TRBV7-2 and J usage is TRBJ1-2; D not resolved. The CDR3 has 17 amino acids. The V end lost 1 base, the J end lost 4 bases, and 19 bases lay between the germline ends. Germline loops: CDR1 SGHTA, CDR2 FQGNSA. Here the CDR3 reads CASSLEWTASPLYGYTF. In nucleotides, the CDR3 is TGTGCCAGCAGCTTAGAGTGGACTGCTTCACCCCTCTATGGCTACACCTTC.

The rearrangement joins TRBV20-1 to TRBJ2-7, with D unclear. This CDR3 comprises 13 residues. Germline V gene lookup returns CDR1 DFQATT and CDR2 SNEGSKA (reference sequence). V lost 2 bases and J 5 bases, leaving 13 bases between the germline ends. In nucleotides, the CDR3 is TGCAGTGCTAGACGCGGAGTGGACCACGAGCAGTACTTC. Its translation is CSARRGVDHEQYF.

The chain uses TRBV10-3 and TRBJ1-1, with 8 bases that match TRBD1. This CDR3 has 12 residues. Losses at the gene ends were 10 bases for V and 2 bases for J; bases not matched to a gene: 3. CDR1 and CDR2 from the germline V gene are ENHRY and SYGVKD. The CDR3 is CATDRGNTEAFF. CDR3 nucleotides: TGTGCCACCGACAGGGGAAACACTGAAGCTTTCTTT.